One sample yielded the 29 T cell receptor beta chains listed below, sequenced in a study of STAT5B mutations in CD4+ large granular lymphocyte leukemia. The repertoire was sequenced with immunoSEQ multiplex PCR; TCRdb's copy has only in-frame clones and lacks some. The table includes approximately 21,000 clones, around 80% detected once. Sequenced sample: CD4+ T cells from blood buffy coats. These receptors all stem from a human donor in good health.

There are a few counts of this clone. The chain combines TRBV5-1 with TRBJ2-7; D is undetermined. The CDR3 runs to 13 residues. The germline gives CDR1 SGHRS, CDR2 YFSETQ. The ends were cut back, 3 bases at V and 0 bases at J, with 7 bases in the middle. CDR3 nucleotides: TGCGCCAGCAGCTCCTCTACCTCCTACGAGCAGTACTTC. It translates to CASSSSTSYEQYF.

The rearrangement uses TRBV6-4 and TRBJ1-2; TRBD1 might be the D (6 bases). V was trimmed by 3 bases and J by 4 bases, leaving 9 bases between them. CDR3 length: 13 residues. CDR1 is MRHNA and CDR2 is SNTAGT in the germline V gene. The CDR3 here is CASSEQGGYGYTF. The CDR3, as DNA: TGTGCCAGCAGTGAACAGGGTGGCTATGGCTACACCTTC.

This chain connects TRBV5-4 to TRBJ1-4, with D tentatively TRBD1 (6 bases). Germline V gene sequence: CDR1 SGHNT, CDR2 YYREEE (reference sequence). With 1 base removed from V and 8 bases from J, the gap between germline ends came to 12 bases. The CDR3 contains 14 residues. Written as DNA, the CDR3 is TGTGCCAGCAGCTTGAGAGGGGGGAGCGAAAAACTGTTTTTT. It translates to CASSLRGGSEKLFF.

The rearrangement uses TRBV6-6 and TRBJ2-1; 9 nucleotides agree with TRBD2. The CDR3 contains 15 residues. In germline, CDR1 is MNHNY, CDR2 SVGAGI (reference sequence). V trimming: 6 bases; J trimming: 7 bases; junction bases outside the gene matches: 10. The CDR3 loop is CASSVTSGIQNEQFF. The CDR3 bases are TGTGCCAGCAGCGTGACTAGCGGAATACAGAATGAGCAGTTCTTC.

A single count supports this clone. The chain uses TRBV10-3 and TRBJ2-3; 8 nucleotides match TRBD2. With V trimmed by 3 bases and J by 5 bases, 13 bases remained unmatched. CDR1 is ENHRY, CDR2 SYGVKD, per germline. The CDR3 runs 17 residues. The CDR3 region is CAISEGRGSGGRDTQYF. Written as DNA, the CDR3 is TGTGCCATCAGTGAAGGGCGAGGGAGCGGGGGAAGAGATACGCAGTATTTT.

The chain has TRBV2 and TRBJ1-3; 7 bases are a match to TRBD1. V trimming: 6 bases; J trimming: 3 bases; junction bases outside the gene matches: 8. This CDR3 is built from 15 residues. Germline lookup yields CDR1 SNHLY and CDR2 FYNNEI. In DNA, the CDR3 is TGTGCCAGCAGGGACACAGGGGTAATTGGAAACACCATATATTTT. Encoded protein: CASRDTGVIGNTIYF.

CDR3 loop: CASSPTVNYGYTF. The CDR3, as DNA: TGTGCCAGCAGTCCTACCGTTAACTATGGCTACACCTTC. The chain links TRBV6-5 to TRBJ1-2, with no clear D. CDR1 is MNHEY and CDR2 is SVGAGI in the germline V gene. Between the trimmed V and J ends, which lost 5 bases and 1 base, there was a span of 8 bases. The CDR3 spans 13 residues.

The genes are TRBV11-3 and TRBJ2-7; either TRBD1 or TRBD2 may fit D (5 bases each). Between the trimmed V and J ends, which lost 5 bases and 0 bases, there was a span of 14 bases. Looked up from germline, CDR1 is SGHNT and CDR2 is YENEEA. The CDR3 has 15 residues. The CDR3 DNA is TGTGCCAGCAGCAAAGCCGGGACGACCTCCTACGAGCAGTACTTC. It translates to CASSKAGTTSYEQYF.

V usage is TRBV9 and J usage is TRBJ2-7; possible D gene TRBD1, 5 bases. The CDR3 is 15 amino acids. Deletions cut 0 bases from V and 6 bases from J, with 16 bases between. In germline, CDR1 is SGDLS, CDR2 YYNGEE. As DNA, the CDR3 is TGTGCCAGCAGCGTAGAGGCAGGGTCAATCGGCGAGCAGTACTTC. Translating gives CASSVEAGSIGEQYF.

The chain links TRBV27 to TRBJ1-2; perhaps TRBD1 as D (5 bases). This CDR3 contains 16 residues. Germline V CDR1 and CDR2: MNHEY, SMNVEV (reference sequence). V lost 4 bases to trimming and J lost 4 bases, with 19 bases between them. CDR3 in DNA: TGTGCCAGCAGTTCTATCGCGGGGAGGGGCACCTATGGCTACACCTTC. Protein product: CASSSIAGRGTYGYTF.

The table lists this clone with a count of one. This chain connects TRBV2 to TRBJ1-1, with D tentatively TRBD1 (5 bases). The CDR3 loop spans 14 amino acids. The germline CDR1 and CDR2 sequences are SNHLY and FYNNEI. V was trimmed by 6 bases and J by 1 base, leaving 12 bases between them. The CDR3 DNA is TGTGCCAGCAGGATGATACAGGAGAACACTGAAGCTTTCTTT. Amino acid sequence: CASRMIQENTEAFF.

The chain joins TRBV2 to TRBJ1-3, with D maybe TRBD1 (6 bases). Germline CDR1 reads SNHLY; CDR2 reads FYNNEI. This CDR3 has 13 residues. V was cut by 6 bases and J by 4 bases, with 10 bases left in between. As DNA, the CDR3 is TGTGCCAGCAGGGCAGGGGTAGGAAACACCATATATTTT. Amino acid sequence: CASRAGVGNTIYF.

V is TRBV28 and J is TRBJ1-2; 10 positions agree with TRBD1. Per the germline V gene, CDR1 is MDHEN and CDR2 is SYDVKM. V trimming: 5 bases; J trimming: 4 bases; junction bases outside the gene matches: 4. The CDR3 loop spans 14 amino acids. CDR3 residues: CASSQGQGVYGYTF. The CDR3 coding sequence is TGTGCCAGCAGTCAAGGACAGGGGGTCTATGGCTACACCTTC.

This clone was seen a few times. The V gene is TRBV2, the J gene TRBJ1-5; D remains ambiguous. Germline V gives CDR1 SNHLY, CDR2 FYNNEI. Trimming pared 3 bases from V and 4 bases from J, leaving 4 bases between. CDR3 length equals 12 residues. CDR3 in DNA: TGTGCCAGCAGTGACAGAAATCAGCCCCAGCATTTT. Translation gives CASSDRNQPQHF.

The J gene is TRBJ2-7, the V gene TRBV6-1; D gene ambiguous. V shed 7 bases and J shed 4 bases, with 8 bases lying between them. The length of the CDR3 is 11 residues. Germline V lookup: CDR1 MNHNS, CDR2 SASEGT. The CDR3 DNA reads TGTGCCAGCACTTTGAGTTACGAGCAGTACTTC. This gives the protein CASTLSYEQYF.

V and J are TRBV6-1 and TRBJ1-2; TRBD1 matches at 7 bases. V shed 2 bases, J shed 5 bases, and the junction held 8 bases outside the gene matches. CDR3 length equals 15 residues. Germline CDR1 and CDR2: MNHNS and SASEGT. DNA of the CDR3: TGTGCCAGCAGTGAACAGGGGGAAGTGGGGTATGGCTACACCTTC. Protein: CASSEQGEVGYGYTF.

V usage is TRBV28 and J usage is TRBJ2-7, with D tentatively TRBD1 or TRBD2 (6 bases each). V lost 4 bases to trimming and J lost 5 bases, with 21 bases between them. The V gene's germline CDR1 is MDHEN and CDR2 SYDVKM. The CDR3 extends over 16 amino acids. Written as DNA, the CDR3 is TGTGCCAGCAGTTCCCCCGCCCGGGGGCTGGGTAACGAGCAGTACTTC. This sequence encodes CASSSPARGLGNEQYF.

The table lists this clone with a count of one. The chain has TRBV11-3 and TRBJ2-3, with unresolved D. The CDR3 covers 13 residues. Germline CDR1 is SGHNT and CDR2 is YENEEA. Trimming cost V 5 bases and J 1 base, with 7 bases left between them. The CDR3 sequence is CASSPTGTDTQYF. The CDR3 DNA sequence: TGTGCCAGCAGCCCGACTGGCACAGATACGCAGTATTTT.

The CDR3 reads CASRVDRPSYNEQFF. DNA of the CDR3: TGTGCCAGCAGAGTTGACAGGCCCTCCTACAATGAGCAGTTCTTC. V usage is TRBV28 and J usage is TRBJ2-1; tentatively, D is TRBD1 (6 bases). CDR3 length: 15 residues. Germline CDR1 reads MDHEN; CDR2 reads SYDVKM. V shed 6 bases and J shed 0 bases, with 12 bases lying between them.

As to this clone: At one of its ends the junction is not consistent with the germline gene, which may arise from a read error. The same CDR3 can be traced to other DNA sequences in this sample. This rearrangement joins TRBV5-1 to TRBJ2-4; no clear D gene. This CDR3 is built from 15 residues. Germline CDR1 reads SGHRS; CDR2 reads YFSETQ. This chain's CDR3 is CASSLDAYVKNIQYF. CDR3 nucleotide sequence: TGCGCCAGCAGTTTGGATGCGTATGTCAAAAACATTCAGTACTTC.

J is TRBJ2-7 and V is TRBV2, with TRBD1 identical over 9 bases. CDR1 and CDR2 from the germline V gene are SNHLY and FYNNEI. The CDR3 covers 12 residues. The CDR3 nucleotides are TGTGCCAGCAGTTCGAAGCGGGACAGGGTCTCCGTC. Translation: CASSSKRDRVSV.

This chain links TRBV9 with TRBJ2-1; TRBD1 agrees at 10 bases. Trimming at V came to 4 bases and at J to 8 bases, leaving 12 bases not matched to a gene. Per germline, CDR1 SGDLS and CDR2 YYNGEE. The CDR3 covers 16 residues. The CDR3 sequence: CASSLTGQGGFDEQFF. The CDR3 nucleotides read TGTGCCAGCAGCTTAACTGGACAGGGGGGTTTCGATGAGCAGTTCTTC.

This rearrangement joins TRBV4-1 to TRBJ2-5; TRBD1 agrees at 7 bases. The CDR3 spans 15 residues. Trimming at V came to 2 bases and at J to 2 bases, leaving 5 bases not matched to a gene. Per germline, CDR1 MGHRA and CDR2 YSYEKL. The CDR3 reads CASSQPGQIQETQYF. DNA of the CDR3: TGCGCCAGCAGCCAACCGGGACAGATTCAAGAGACCCAGTACTTC.

DNA of the CDR3: TGTGCCAGCAGCTTTGAGGGTAGCGTGAACACTGAAGCTTTCTTT. This sequence encodes CASSFEGSVNTEAFF. The V and J genes are TRBV5-6 and TRBJ1-1, with no clear D. This CDR3 contains 15 residues. Deletions cut 2 bases from V and 0 bases from J, with 11 bases between. CDR1 and CDR2 (germline): SGHDT, YYEEEE.

This chain uses TRBV4-1 with TRBJ2-7; 8 nucleotides align to TRBD2. The V gene's germline CDR1 is MGHRA and CDR2 YSYEKL. J lost 6 bases, V lost 3 bases, and 13 bases had no gene match. The CDR3 length is 16 residues. CDR3 region: CASSHRPGGDGLEQYF. The DNA for the CDR3 is TGCGCCAGCAGCCACAGGCCGGGAGGGGATGGTCTCGAGCAGTACTTC.

The chain has TRBV27 and TRBJ1-4; the D gene is possibly TRBD1 (5 bases). Trimming removed 2 bases at V and 2 bases at J, with 15 bases between. Germline assignment: CDR1 MNHEY and CDR2 SMNVEV (reference sequence). CDR3 length: 17 amino acids. The CDR3, as DNA: TGTGCCAGCAGTTTAGTTCCTCCGGGGCGGACTAATGAAAAACTGTTTTTT. Translation: CASSLVPPGRTNEKLFF.

The chain couples TRBV6-5 to TRBJ1-1, with TRBD1 as a possible D gene (6 bases). Germline V gives CDR1 MNHEY, CDR2 SVGAGI. The germline V and J ends were trimmed by 4 bases and 1 base, with 16 bases remaining between them. The CDR3 length is 16 residues. The CDR3 reads CASSSIRQVGNTEAFF. CDR3 coding DNA: TGTGCCAGCAGTTCGATAAGACAGGTGGGGAACACTGAAGCTTTCTTT.

This sequence joins TRBV7-8 and TRBJ1-5, with 7 bases identical to TRBD1. The CDR3 consists of 16 residues. CDR1 is SGHVS, CDR2 FQNEAQ, per germline. V shed 6 bases and J 3 bases; nucleotides not matched to a gene: 11. The CDR3 DNA reads as TGTGCCAGCAGAGGTTCAGGGGGTCTCTACAATCAGCCCCAGCATTTT. It codes for CASRGSGGLYNQPQHF.

On this clone: The junction departs from the called germline gene at one end, perhaps through a read error. The chain carries TRBV6-6 and TRBJ2-7; TRBD2 aligns across 10 bases. This CDR3 spans 14 amino acids. Germline V lookup: CDR1 MNHNY, CDR2 SVGAGI (reference sequence). The CDR3 loop is CASSLAGAIHEQYF. CDR3 nucleotides: TGTGCCAGCAGTCTAGCGGGAGCTATCCACGAGCAGTATTTC.